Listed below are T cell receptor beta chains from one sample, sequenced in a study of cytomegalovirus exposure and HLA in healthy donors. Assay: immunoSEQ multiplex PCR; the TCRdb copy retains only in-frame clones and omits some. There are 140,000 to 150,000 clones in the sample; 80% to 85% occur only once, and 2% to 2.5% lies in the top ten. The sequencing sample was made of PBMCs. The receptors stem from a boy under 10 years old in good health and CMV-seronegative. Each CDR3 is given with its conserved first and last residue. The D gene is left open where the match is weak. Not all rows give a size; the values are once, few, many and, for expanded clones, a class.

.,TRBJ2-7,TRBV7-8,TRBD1,TGTGCCAGCAGCTTCCGCTTGGCAGGGGGCTCCTACGAGCAGTACTTC,CASSFRLAGGSYEQYF
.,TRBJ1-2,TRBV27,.,TGTGCCAGCAGTTTTCAGTTACACTATGGCTACACCTTC,CASSFQLHYGYTF
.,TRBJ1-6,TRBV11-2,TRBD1,TGTGCCAGCAGCTTGGTGGCAGGGGGATCACCCCTCCACTTT,CASSLVAGGSPLHF
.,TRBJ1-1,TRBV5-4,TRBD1,TGTGCCAGCAGCTGGGCCGGGACAGGGTCTGAAGCTTTCTTT,CASSWAGTGSEAFF
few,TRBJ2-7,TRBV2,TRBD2,TGTGCTAGTACACGGCGGCGGGAGTGGTACGAGCAGTACTTC,CASTRRREWYEQYF
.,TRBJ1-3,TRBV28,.,TGTGCCAGCAGTCTATCGCGACAACCGACAGAAACTGGAAACACCATATATTTT,CASSLSRQPTETGNTIYF
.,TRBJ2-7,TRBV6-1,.,TGTGCCAGCAGTGCCGAGGGGGAGAGGGGAACACAGACCTACGAGCAGTACTTC,CASSAEGERGTQTYEQYF
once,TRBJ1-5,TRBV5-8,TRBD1,TGTGCCAGCAACCGGGCGGGACAGTACTACAATCAGCCCCAGCATTTT,CASNRAGQYYNQPQHF
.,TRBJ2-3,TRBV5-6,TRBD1,TGTGCCAGCAGTACAGGGGTCGCGGATACGCAGTATTTT,CASSTGVADTQYF
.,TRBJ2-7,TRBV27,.,TGTGCCAGCAGTTCAAGGGATACTAGGACCGAGCAGTACTTC,CASSSRDTRTEQYF
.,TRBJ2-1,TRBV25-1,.,TGTGCCAGCAGCATAGCGGGACAGGGATCACGCAATGAGCAGTTCTTC,CASSIAGQGSRNEQFF
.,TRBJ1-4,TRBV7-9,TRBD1,TGTGCCAGCACAGGGGGTTTTTATGAAAAACTGTTTTTT,CASTGGFYEKLFF
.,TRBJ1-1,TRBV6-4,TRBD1,TGTGCCAGCAGTGGCTCCCTAACCTTCGACAGGGCCCGTACTGAAGCTTTCTTT,CASSGSLTFDRARTEAFF
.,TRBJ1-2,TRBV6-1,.,TGTGCCAGCAGCAGACGCCGGGACTATGGCTACACCTTC,CASSRRRDYGYTF
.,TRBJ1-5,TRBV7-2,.,TGTGCCAGCAGCTTAGCCCTAGGGACACAGAGCAATCAGCCCCAGCATTTT,CASSLALGTQSNQPQHF
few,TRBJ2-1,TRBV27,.,TGTGCCAGCAGTTCATCCTCTTCCTACAATGAGCAGTTCTTC,CASSSSSSYNEQFF
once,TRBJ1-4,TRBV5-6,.,TGTGCCAGCAGCTTGGTGGCCAAAGGGGCAACTAATGAAAAACTGTTTTTT,CASSLVAKGATNEKLFF
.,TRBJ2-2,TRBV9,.,TGTGCCAGCAGCGTAGAGTCAGGGCCCCTCACCGGGGAGCTGTTTTTT,CASSVESGPLTGELFF
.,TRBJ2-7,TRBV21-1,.,TGTGCCAGCAGCAAAGCGCTACAGGCCTACGAGCAGTACTTC,CASSKALQAYEQYF
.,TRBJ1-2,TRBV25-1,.,TGTGCCAGCAGTGAAGCGGACACCCGGTATGGCTACACCTTC,CASSEADTRYGYTF
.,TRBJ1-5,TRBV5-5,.,TGTGCCAGCAGCCAACAGGAATACGGATCCAATCAGCCCCAGCATTTT,CASSQQEYGSNQPQHF
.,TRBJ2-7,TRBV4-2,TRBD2,TGTGCCAGCAGCCAAGGAAAGGCGGGAGGGCTTGAGCAGTACTTC,CASSQGKAGGLEQYF
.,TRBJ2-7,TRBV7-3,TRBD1,TGTGCCAGCAGCTTAACTGTGACAGGGGCGGATTACGAGCAGTACTTC,CASSLTVTGADYEQYF
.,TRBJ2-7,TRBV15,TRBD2,TGTGCCACCAGCCCCCCGCGGGGGGCGCGGAACGAGCAGTACTTC,CATSPPRGARNEQYF
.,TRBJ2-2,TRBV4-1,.,TGCGCCAGCACCGGGGTCGGGGTAGGACGCACCGGGGAGCTGTTTTTT,CASTGVGVGRTGELFF
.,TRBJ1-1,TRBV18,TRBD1,TGTGCCAGCTCACCAGACAGGGCCACTGAAGCTTTCTTT,CASSPDRATEAFF
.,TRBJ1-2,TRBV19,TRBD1,TGTGCCAGTGGACAGGGGAGGAACTATGGCTACACCTTC,CASGQGRNYGYTF
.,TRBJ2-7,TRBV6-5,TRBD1,TGTGCCAGCAGTTACAGGACAGGGGGCAACGAGCAGTACTTC,CASSYRTGGNEQYF
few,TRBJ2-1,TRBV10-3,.,TGTGCCATCACCTCTCAGGGGTACAATGAGCAGTTCTTC,CAITSQGYNEQFF
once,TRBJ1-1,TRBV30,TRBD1,TGTGCCTGGAATTCGGACGTATCCGGGACAGGCGTTATGAACACTGAAGCTTTCTTT,CAWNSDVSGTGVMNTEAFF
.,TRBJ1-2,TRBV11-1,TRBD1,TGTGCCAGCAGCTCGGACAGGGGGCGAGGCTATGGCTACACCTTC,CASSSDRGRGYGYTF
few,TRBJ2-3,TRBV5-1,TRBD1,TGCGCCAGCAGCTCCGGACAGGGGCGTTTAGTCGGCACAGATACGCAGTATTTT,CASSSGQGRLVGTDTQYF
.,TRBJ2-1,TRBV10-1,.,TGCGCCAGCAGTGGACAGCTTGGGGACAATGAGCAGTTCTTC,CASSGQLGDNEQFF
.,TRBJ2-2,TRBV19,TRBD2,TGTGCCACCGACGAATTCGGGGGAGGGGACGCCGGGGAGCTGTTTTTT,CATDEFGGGDAGELFF
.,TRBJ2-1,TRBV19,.,TGTGCAAGTAGGGGGATACTAGAGAGCTCCTACAATGAGCAGTTCTTC,CASRGILESSYNEQFF
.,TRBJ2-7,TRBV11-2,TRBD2,TGTGCCAGCAGCTTAGGGGGGGGTGGCGGGAGGTCGTACGAGCAGTACTTC,CASSLGGGGGRSYEQYF
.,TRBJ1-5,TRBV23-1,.,TGCGCCAGCAGTCAACCTAGGACAAATAGCAATCAGCCCCAGCATTTT,CASSQPRTNSNQPQHF
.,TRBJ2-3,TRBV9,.,TGTGCCAGCAGTCGGGACACCACAGATACGCAGTATTTT,CASSRDTTDTQYF
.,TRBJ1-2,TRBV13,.,TGTGCCAGCAGCCAAACTCCAGGGTTTGACTACACCTTC,CASSQTPGFDYTF
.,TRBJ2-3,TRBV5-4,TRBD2,TGTGCCACCAGACTAGCGGGACCCACAGATACGCAGTATTTT,CATRLAGPTDTQYF
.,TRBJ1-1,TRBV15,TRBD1,TGTGCCACCAGCAGGGACAGGGGGGCCACTGAAGCTTTCTTT,CATSRDRGATEAFF
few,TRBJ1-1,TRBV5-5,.,TGTGCCAGCAGCTTGGAGGGGGTAATTGTAGGAGCTTTCTTT,CASSLEGVIVGAFF
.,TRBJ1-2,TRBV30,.,TGTGCCTGGAGTGTACGGGAGGGCTACACCTTC,CAWSVREGYTF
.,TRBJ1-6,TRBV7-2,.,TGTGCCAGCAGCTCCGACGGAGGTAGTTCACCCCTCCACTTT,CASSSDGGSSPLHF
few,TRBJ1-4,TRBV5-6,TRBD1,TGTGCCAGCAGCTTGTTTCAGGGGGCGAGGGAAAAACTGTTTTTT,CASSLFQGAREKLFF
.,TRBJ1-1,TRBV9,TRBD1,TGTGCCAGCAGACAGGGGTCCGGGACGGTGAACACTGAAGCTTTCTTT,CASRQGSGTVNTEAFF
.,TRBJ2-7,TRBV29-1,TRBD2,TGCAGCGTTGGGTGGGCGGGGGGCAACGAGCAGTACTTC,CSVGWAGGNEQYF
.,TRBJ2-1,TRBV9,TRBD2,TGTGCCAGCAGCACCCGTAGCGGGAGGGGTTATGAGCAGTTCTTC,CASSTRSGRGYEQFF
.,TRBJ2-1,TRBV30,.,TGTGCCTGGACTTACACAAAATACAATGAGCAGTTCTTC,CAWTYTKYNEQFF
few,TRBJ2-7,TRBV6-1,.,TGTGCCAGCAGTGAACCTGGACTGGGGAGAGACTACGAGCAGTACTTC,CASSEPGLGRDYEQYF
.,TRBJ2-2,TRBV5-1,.,TGCGCCAGCAGCAGGGGTCCACAGGGGAACACCGGGGAGCTGTTTTTT,CASSRGPQGNTGELFF